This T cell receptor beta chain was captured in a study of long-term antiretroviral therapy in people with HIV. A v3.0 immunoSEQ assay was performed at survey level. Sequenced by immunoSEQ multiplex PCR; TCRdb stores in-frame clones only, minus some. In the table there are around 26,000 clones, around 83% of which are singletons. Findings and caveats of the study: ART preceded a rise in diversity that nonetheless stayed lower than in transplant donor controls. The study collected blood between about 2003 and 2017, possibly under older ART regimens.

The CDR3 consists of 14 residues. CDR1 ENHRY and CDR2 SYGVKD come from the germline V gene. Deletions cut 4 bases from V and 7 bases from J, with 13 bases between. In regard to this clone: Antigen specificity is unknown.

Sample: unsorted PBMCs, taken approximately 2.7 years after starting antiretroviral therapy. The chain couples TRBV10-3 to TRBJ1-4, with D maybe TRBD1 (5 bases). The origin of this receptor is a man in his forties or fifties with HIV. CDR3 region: CAISAEGSSEKLFF. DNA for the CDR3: TGTGCCATCAGTGCAGAGGGGTCGAGTGAAAAACTGTTTTTT.